This TCR beta chain was sequenced in a study of metastatic and nonmetastatic thyroid tumors. Study details: Comparison of repertoires was carried out across blood and tumor or nodule tissue from malignant and benign thyroid patients.

Thyroid surgery was preceded by no treatment in any patient. The CDR3 consists of 13 residues. From germline, CDR1 is MNHNS and CDR2 SASEGT. The V and J ends lost 4 bases and 1 base respectively, with 7 bases between them. In the original workflow: What underpinned the distant-metastasis classifier for papillary thyroid cancer was the set of CDR3 differences across clinicopathological groups. TCRdb re-called the PCR reads with MiXCR. Clone size and V and J calls follow TCRdb, not the original study. The repertoire holds approximately 15,000 clones, approximately 29% seen once, with under 30% in the top ten. This clone was seen a handful of times. Its target is unknown. Overall study findings and caveats: The reported finding was significantly higher TCR beta diversity in malignant thyroid tumors relative to benign nodules, in blood and tumor.

The sample was tumor tissue. This receptor was taken from a female donor with papillary thyroid cancer or a benign thyroid nodule (not recorded which). Some clones in this sample may be carry-over from other donors' samples. The chain carries TRBV6-1 and TRBJ1-1, with a tentative D call TRBD1 (5 bases). CDR3 residues: CASSVQENTEAFF. Here the CDR3 DNA reads TGTGCCAGCAGTGTACAGGAGAACACTGAAGCTTTCTTT.